The 23 T cell receptor beta chains reported below all come from one sample, sequenced in a study of blood T cell repertoires in COVID-19. Produced via immunoSEQ multiplex PCR; TCRdb's table is partial and in-frame only. The sample yields roughly 250,000 clones, roughly 84% seen once. Sequencing input: peripheral blood. These receptors originate from a woman aged 40 to 50 who had recovered from COVID-19.

CDR3 sequence reads: CASSGQGRNTIYF. DNA of the CDR3: TGTGCCAGCAGTGGACAGGGGAGAAACACCATATATTTT. The genes are TRBV25-1 and TRBJ1-3; 8 positions match TRBD1. In germline, CDR1 is MGHDK, CDR2 SYGVNS. CDR3 length: 13 amino acids. The V segment lost 4 bases and the J segment 5 bases; nucleotides outside the gene matches: 1.

CDR3 sequence (DNA): TGCAGCGCTGGGGGACAGGGCTCTGGAAACACCATATATTTT. Encoded protein: CSAGGQGSGNTIYF. The V and J genes are TRBV29-1 and TRBJ1-3; TRBD1 matches at 9 bases. The germline V gene has CDR1 SQVTM and CDR2 ANQGSEA. The CDR3 length is 14 residues. J was trimmed by 0 bases and V by 7 bases; bases with no gene match: 4.

The chain couples TRBV5-6 to TRBJ2-7; TRBD1 aligns across 7 bases. Trimming removed 2 bases from V and 2 bases from J; junction bases left unmatched: 7. The CDR3 loop spans 15 amino acids. CDR1 SGHDT and CDR2 YYEEEE come from the germline V gene. The CDR3 bases are TGTGCCAGCAGCTTTAGGGACAGCAAAGCCTACGAGCAGTACTTC. Its protein is CASSFRDSKAYEQYF.

The V and J genes are TRBV5-6 and TRBJ1-4, with D maybe TRBD1 (6 bases). The CDR3 extends over 15 amino acids. Germline V gene data show CDR1 as SGHDT and CDR2 as YYEEEE. Trimming stripped 3 bases from V and 6 bases from J, with 15 bases between. CDR3 in DNA: TGTGCCAGCAGCTCAGCCGGGGGGCTGGATGAAAAACTGTTTTTT. As protein: CASSSAGGLDEKLFF.

The chain joins TRBV10-3 to TRBJ2-3, with D possibly being TRBD1 (5 bases). Germline CDR1 is ENHRY and CDR2 is SYGVKD. The germline V and J ends were trimmed by 10 bases and 2 bases, with 13 bases remaining between them. The CDR3 is 13 amino acids. CDR3 sequence reads: CATARENTDTQYF. The CDR3 DNA is TGTGCCACCGCCAGGGAAAACACAGATACGCAGTATTTT.

The chain is built from TRBV27 and TRBJ2-2, with TRBD2 identical over 8 bases. In germline, CDR1 is MNHEY, CDR2 SMNVEV (reference sequence). Losses at the gene ends were 8 bases for V and 5 bases for J; bases not matched to a gene: 13. The CDR3 extends over 16 amino acids. CDR3 nucleotides: TGTGCCAGCTATCGGGGGGGGCAGGGGCGGACCGGGGAGCTGTTTTTT. Translating it yields CASYRGGQGRTGELFF.

This clone was seen a single time. The CDR3 region is CASSSEGRAYGELFF. In DNA form, the CDR3 reads TGTGCCAGCAGCTCGGAGGGCCGCGCGTACGGGGAGCTGTTTTTT. This sequence joins TRBV5-4 and TRBJ2-2; tentative D call: TRBD2 (6 bases). CDR1 and CDR2 from the germline V gene are SGHNT and YYREEE (reference sequence). The CDR3 spans 15 residues. V was cut by 3 bases and J by 7 bases, with 16 bases left in between.

The chain combines TRBV5-5 with TRBJ2-7, with D possibly matching TRBD2 (6 bases). Deletions cut 0 bases from V and 12 bases from J, with 22 bases between. The CDR3 has 15 amino acids. Germline CDR1 and CDR2: SGHKS and YYEKEE (reference sequence). The CDR3 region has the DNA TGTGCCAGCAGCTTGGACCTCCCCACTAGCTCCCGTGGGTACTTC. Encoded protein: CASSLDLPTSSRGYF.

This clone was observed a single time. The chain links TRBV7-9 to TRBJ1-6, with D possibly TRBD1 on 5 matching bases. Trimming removed 5 bases at V and 7 bases at J, with 18 bases between. The CDR3 length is 16 residues. Germline V gene data show CDR1 as SEHNR and CDR2 as FQNEAQ (reference sequence). CDR3 coding DNA: TGTGCCAGCAGCCCCTCCGGGCCAGGGCAGAATTCACCCCTCCACTTT. Its protein product is CASSPSGPGQNSPLHF. The full variable domain, rest sourced from reference TRBV7-9 and TRBJ1-6, is DTGVSQNPRHKITKRGQNVTFRCDPISEHNRLYWYRQTLGQGPEFLTYFQNEAQLEKSRLLSDRFSAERPKGSFSTLEIQRTEQGDSAMYLCASSPSGPGQNSPLHFGNGTRLTVT.

V is TRBV7-9 and J is TRBJ2-5; D uncertain. Trimming removed 1 base at V and 4 bases at J, with 7 bases between. This CDR3 is 13 amino acids long. Germline values: CDR1 SEHNR, CDR2 FQNEAQ (reference sequence). The CDR3 coding sequence is TGTGCCAGCAGCTTAGTTCCGTCAGAGACCCAGTACTTC. Its translation is CASSLVPSETQYF.

The V gene is TRBV19, the J gene TRBJ1-2; a possible D gene is TRBD1 (6 bases). V shed 5 bases and J shed 8 bases, with 15 bases lying between them. Looked up from germline, CDR1 is LNHDA and CDR2 is SQIVND (reference sequence). The CDR3 runs 13 residues. This chain's CDR3 is CASSPGRGGGYTF. CDR3 nucleotide sequence: TGTGCCAGTAGTCCCGGCAGGGGCGGGGGCTACACCTTC.

This clone showed up just once. The rearrangement links TRBV28 to TRBJ2-6; D possibly corresponds to TRBD1 (6 bases). CDR3 length: 16 residues. Per the germline V gene, CDR1 is MDHEN and CDR2 is SYDVKM. Trimming shortened V by 3 bases and J by 1 base, and 10 bases separated the two germline ends. The CDR3 reads CASSFRGGSGANVLTF. DNA for the CDR3: TGTGCCAGCAGTTTCAGGGGCGGGTCTGGGGCCAACGTCCTGACTTTC.

V gene TRBV30 combines with J gene TRBJ1-5; maybe TRBD1 (6 bases). This CDR3 region has 15 residues. V was clipped by 3 bases and J by 4 bases, with 16 bases between them. Germline loops: CDR1 GTSNPN, CDR2 SVGIG (reference sequence). CDR3 in amino acids: CAWSQGQGRNQPQHF. The CDR3, as DNA: TGTGCCTGGAGCCAGGGGCAGGGTAGAAATCAGCCCCAGCATTTT.

The V gene is TRBV5-1, the J gene TRBJ2-1; no clear D gene. This CDR3 contains 11 residues. Per germline, CDR1 SGHRS and CDR2 YFSETQ. V was pared by 4 bases and J by 5 bases, with 4 bases between. The DNA for the CDR3 is TGCGCCAGCAGCATAGACAATGAGCAGTTCTTC. It yields the protein CASSIDNEQFF.

The chain recombines TRBV6-6 with TRBJ2-1, with TRBD2 identical over 7 bases. V gave up 6 bases and J gave up 7 bases; unmatched junction bases: 15. Germline-derived CDR1 and CDR2 are MNHNY and SVGAGI (reference sequence). This CDR3 is built from 16 residues. The CDR3 DNA reads TGTGCCAGCAGAACCTTACTAGCGCCAGAGGGTAATGAGCAGTTCTTC. Translated: CASRTLLAPEGNEQFF.

The chain joins TRBV19 to TRBJ1-4; D unclear. The CDR3 is 16 residues long. Germline V gives CDR1 LNHDA, CDR2 SQIVND (reference sequence). Trimming took off 1 base at V and 3 bases at J, with 12 bases between the two ends. CDR3: CASSIVTGIANEKLFF. The CDR3 nucleotides are TGTGCCAGTAGTATAGTCACCGGGATAGCTAATGAAAAACTGTTTTTT. The full variable domain, completed using reference TRBV19 and TRBJ1-4, is DGGITQSPKYLFRKEGQNVTLSCEQNLNHDAMYWYRQDPGQGLRLIYYSQIVNDFQKGDIAEGYSVSREKKESFPLTVTSAQKNPTAFYLCASSIVTGIANEKLFFGSGTQLSVL.

This clone was observed a single time. The chain combines TRBV28 with TRBJ1-2; TRBD1 matches 7 bases. Germline trimming cut 7 bases from V and 7 bases from J; bases unmatched to any gene: 3. The CDR3 totals 11 residues. The V gene's germline CDR1 is MDHEN and CDR2 SYDVKM. In DNA form, the CDR3 reads TGTGCCAGCAACAGGGGTCGTGGCTACACCTTC. Its protein product is CASNRGRGYTF.

The gene calls are TRBV13 and TRBJ1-2; tentative D call: TRBD1 (6 bases). Between the trimmed V and J ends, which lost 5 bases and 5 bases, there was a span of 21 bases. In germline, CDR1 is PRHDT, CDR2 FYEKMQ (reference sequence). This CDR3 is built from 16 residues. This chain's CDR3 is CASSHSQGFQRYGYTF. The DNA for the CDR3 is TGTGCCAGCAGCCATTCACAGGGTTTCCAAAGGTATGGCTACACCTTC.

This chain joins TRBV28 and TRBJ1-4; D gene uncertain. Trimming stripped 3 bases from V and 3 bases from J, with 14 bases between. This CDR3 comprises 16 residues. Germline values: CDR1 MDHEN, CDR2 SYDVKM. In DNA, the CDR3 is TGTGCCAGCAGTTTGGTCACCCTATTCGCTAATGAAAAACTGTTTTTT. Amino acid sequence: CASSLVTLFANEKLFF.

This sequence joins TRBV7-2 and TRBJ2-2; D is possibly TRBD2 (5 bases). Per germline, CDR1 SGHTA and CDR2 FQGNSA. The ends were cut back, 5 bases at V and 2 bases at J, with 24 bases in the middle. The CDR3 covers 19 residues. The CDR3 loop is CASSPRWGRRVGNTGELFF. The CDR3 DNA reads TGTGCCAGCAGCCCAAGATGGGGTAGGCGGGTTGGAAACACCGGGGAGCTGTTTTTT.

This clone occurred once. The chain couples TRBV7-2 to TRBJ1-4, with D perhaps matching TRBD1 (5 bases). Trimming removed 5 bases at V and 3 bases at J, with 16 bases between. CDR3 length: 16 residues. Germline loops: CDR1 SGHTA, CDR2 FQGNSA. CDR3 residues: CASSQWGGVPNEKLFF. In DNA, the CDR3 is TGTGCCAGCAGCCAGTGGGGGGGGGTTCCTAATGAAAAACTGTTTTTT.

The chain carries TRBV19 and TRBJ2-2; tentative D call: TRBD1 (8 bases). The germline V and J ends were trimmed by 4 bases and 3 bases, with 12 bases remaining between them. Germline assignment: CDR1 LNHDA and CDR2 SQIVND (reference sequence). This CDR3 is 15 amino acids long. CDR3 DNA sequence: TGTGCCAGTAGTAGACAGGGGAGGGACACCGGGGAGCTGTTTTTT. Protein sequence: CASSRQGRDTGELFF. Full variable domain (remainder filled in from reference TRBV19 and TRBJ2-2): DGGITQSPKYLFRKEGQNVTLSCEQNLNHDAMYWYRQDPGQGLRLIYYSQIVNDFQKGDIAEGYSVSREKKESFPLTVTSAQKNPTAFYLCASSRQGRDTGELFFGEGSRLTVL.

V and J are TRBV7-9 and TRBJ2-2; 10 nucleotides match TRBD2. The V segment lost 0 bases and the J segment 2 bases; nucleotides outside the gene matches: 3. Germline-derived CDR1 and CDR2 are SEHNR and FQNEAQ (reference sequence). This CDR3 contains 17 residues. The CDR3 is CASSLAASGGNTGELFF. The CDR3 nucleotides read TGTGCCAGCAGCTTAGCGGCTAGCGGGGGAAACACCGGGGAGCTGTTTTTT. The variable domain in full, with the rest retrieved from reference TRBV7-9 and TRBJ2-2, is DTGVSQNPRHKITKRGQNVTFRCDPISEHNRLYWYRQTLGQGPEFLTYFQNEAQLEKSRLLSDRFSAERPKGSFSTLEIQRTEQGDSAMYLCASSLAASGGNTGELFFGEGSRLTVL.